The 7 T cell receptor beta chains in this list originate from one sample, sequenced in a study of cytomegalovirus exposure and HLA in healthy donors. The PCR contained 60 Vbeta and 13 Jbeta primers. Sequenced by immunoSEQ multiplex PCR; TCRdb stores in-frame clones only, minus some. The repertoire holds 110,000 to 150,000 clones, with 80% to 90% as singletons. Input material: PBMCs. These receptors were collected from a woman aged 40 to 50 in good health and CMV-seropositive.

This clone has only a few counts. The gene calls are TRBV6-5 and TRBJ1-5, with 9 bases identical to TRBD1. The germline gives CDR1 MNHEY, CDR2 SVGAGI. The CDR3 extends over 15 amino acids. The trim removed 2 bases at V and 5 bases at J, leaving 4 bases unmatched. For the CDR3, the DNA is TGTGCCAGCAGTTACGGGCGGACAGGGGATCAGCCCCAGCATTTT. It specifies CASSYGRTGDQPQHF.

The chain carries TRBV6-1 and TRBJ2-1; TRBD2 matches at 10 bases. The CDR3 is 16 residues long. V lost 2 bases, J lost 10 bases, and 11 bases stayed unmatched. In germline, CDR1 is MNHNS, CDR2 SASEGT. The CDR3 bases are TGTGCCAGCAGTGAACCTAGGACTAGCGGCCTCCGCGAGCAGTTCTTC. Its translation: CASSEPRTSGLREQFF.

This clone came up a few times. The rearrangement joins TRBV4-3 to TRBJ1-5, with TRBD1 matching over 7 bases. The germline CDR1 and CDR2 sequences are LGHNA and YSLEER. Trimming at V came to 2 bases and at J to 5 bases, leaving 6 bases not matched to a gene. The CDR3 runs 15 residues. The CDR3 DNA follows: TGCGCCAGCAGCCAACAAGACAGGGCTGATCAGCCCCAGCATTTT. It codes for CASSQQDRADQPQHF.

This clone was detected only a few times. V and J are TRBV6-1 and TRBJ2-2; the match to TRBD2 covers 9 bases. With V trimmed by 4 bases and J by 6 bases, 15 bases remained unmatched. CDR3 length: 18 amino acids. CDR1 and CDR2 from the germline V gene are MNHNS and SASEGT. The chain's CDR3 is CASSGQVSGRGVAGELFF. The CDR3 region has the DNA TGTGCCAGCAGTGGCCAGGTTAGCGGGAGAGGTGTAGCCGGGGAGCTGTTTTTT.

The chain has TRBV19 and TRBJ1-2, with 8 bases fitting TRBD1. J was trimmed by 6 bases and V by 6 bases; bases with no gene match: 9. The CDR3 spans 14 residues. Germline CDR1 reads LNHDA; CDR2 reads SQIVND (reference sequence). The CDR3 nucleotides read TGTGCCAGTAGGGCCCGGGACAGGAGCGATGGCTACACCTTC. Translating gives CASRARDRSDGYTF. Complete variable domain (other parts from reference TRBV19 and TRBJ1-2): DGGITQSPKYLFRKEGQNVTLSCEQNLNHDAMYWYRQDPGQGLRLIYYSQIVNDFQKGDIAEGYSVSREKKESFPLTVTSAQKNPTAFYLCASRARDRSDGYTFGSGTRLTVV.

V is TRBV7-2 and J is TRBJ2-7, with D perhaps TRBD1 (5 bases). The CDR3 length is 15 residues. V was cut by 5 bases and J by 1 base, with 15 bases left in between. The germline CDR1 and CDR2 sequences are SGHTA and FQGNSA. The CDR3 reads CASSRDRGLSYEQYF. CDR3 bases: TGTGCCAGCAGCAGGGATAGGGGTCTTTCCTACGAGCAGTACTTC.

The chain combines TRBV27 with TRBJ2-1, with D uncertain. V was cut by 3 bases and J by 0 bases, with 6 bases left in between. CDR1 is MNHEY and CDR2 is SMNVEV in the germline V gene (reference sequence). The CDR3 is 14 residues long. The CDR3 region has the DNA TGTGCCAGCAGTTTGAGCACCTCCTACAATGAGCAGTTCTTC. As protein: CASSLSTSYNEQFF.